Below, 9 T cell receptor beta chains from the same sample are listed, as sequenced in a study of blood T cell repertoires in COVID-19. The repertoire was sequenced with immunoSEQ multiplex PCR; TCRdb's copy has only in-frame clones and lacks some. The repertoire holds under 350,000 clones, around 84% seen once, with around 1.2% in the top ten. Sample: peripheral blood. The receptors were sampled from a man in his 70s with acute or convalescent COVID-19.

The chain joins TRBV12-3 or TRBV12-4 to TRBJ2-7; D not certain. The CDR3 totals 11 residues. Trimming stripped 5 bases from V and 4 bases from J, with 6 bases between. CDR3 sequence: CASSLFYEQYF. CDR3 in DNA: TGTGCCAGCAGTCTATTTTACGAGCAGTACTTC.

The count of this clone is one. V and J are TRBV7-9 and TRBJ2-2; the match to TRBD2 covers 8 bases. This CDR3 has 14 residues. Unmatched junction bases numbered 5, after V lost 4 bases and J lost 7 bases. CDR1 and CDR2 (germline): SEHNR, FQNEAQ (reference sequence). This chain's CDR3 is CASSSRRGDGELFF. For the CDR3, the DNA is TGTGCCAGCAGCTCCAGGCGGGGGGACGGGGAGCTGTTTTTT. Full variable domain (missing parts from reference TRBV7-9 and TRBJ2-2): DTGVSQNPRHKITKRGQNVTFRCDPISEHNRLYWYRQTLGQGPEFLTYFQNEAQLEKSRLLSDRFSAERPKGSFSTLEIQRTEQGDSAMYLCASSSRRGDGELFFGEGSRLTVL.

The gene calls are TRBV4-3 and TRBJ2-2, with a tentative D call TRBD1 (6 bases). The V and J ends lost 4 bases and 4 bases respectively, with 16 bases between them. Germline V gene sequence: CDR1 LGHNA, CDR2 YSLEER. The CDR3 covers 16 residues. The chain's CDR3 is CASSRQQGRGTGELFF. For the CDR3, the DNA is TGCGCCAGCAGCCGCCAACAGGGAAGAGGCACCGGGGAGCTGTTTTTT.

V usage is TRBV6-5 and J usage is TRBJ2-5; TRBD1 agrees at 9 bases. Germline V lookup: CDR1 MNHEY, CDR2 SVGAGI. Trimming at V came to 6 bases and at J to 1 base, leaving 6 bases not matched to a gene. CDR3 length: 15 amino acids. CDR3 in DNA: TGTGCCAGCAGAAGGGACAGGGTAGGCCAAGAGACCCAGTACTTC. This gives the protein CASRRDRVGQETQYF.

The DNA for the CDR3 is TGCAGCGTTGCTCAGTCCCCCTACGAGCAGTACTTC. This codes for CSVAQSPYEQYF. The V gene is TRBV29-1, the J gene TRBJ2-7, with D hard to call. The CDR3 is 12 amino acids. The V end was cut by 4 bases, the J end by 2 bases, with 9 bases between. Germline CDR1 and CDR2: SQVTM and ANQGSEA.

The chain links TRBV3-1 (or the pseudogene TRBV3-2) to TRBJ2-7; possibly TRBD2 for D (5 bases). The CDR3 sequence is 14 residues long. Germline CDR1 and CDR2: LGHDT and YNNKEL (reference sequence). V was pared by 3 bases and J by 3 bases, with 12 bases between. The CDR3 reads CASSQGGLLYEQYF. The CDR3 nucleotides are TGTGCCAGCAGCCAGGGCGGACTGCTCTACGAGCAGTACTTC.

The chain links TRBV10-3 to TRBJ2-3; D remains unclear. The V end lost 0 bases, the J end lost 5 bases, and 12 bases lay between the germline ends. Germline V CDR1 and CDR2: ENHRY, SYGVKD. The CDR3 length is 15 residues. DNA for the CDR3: TGTGCCATCAGTGAGTCCGCAGGAAGTAGAGATACGCAGTATTTT. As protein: CAISESAGSRDTQYF.

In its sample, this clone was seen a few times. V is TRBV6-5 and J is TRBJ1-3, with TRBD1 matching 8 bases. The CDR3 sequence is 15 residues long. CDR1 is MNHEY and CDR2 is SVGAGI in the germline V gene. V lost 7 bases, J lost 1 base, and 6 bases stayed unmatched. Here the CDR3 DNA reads TGTGCCAGCAACCTTCAGGGGGCGTCTGGAAACACCATATATTTT. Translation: CASNLQGASGNTIYF.

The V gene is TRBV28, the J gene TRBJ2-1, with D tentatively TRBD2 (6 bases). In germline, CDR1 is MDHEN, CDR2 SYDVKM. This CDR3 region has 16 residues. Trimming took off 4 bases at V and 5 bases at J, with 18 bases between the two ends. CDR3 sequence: CASSSPGTQVDNEQFF. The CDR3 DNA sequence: TGTGCCAGCAGTTCCCCTGGGACTCAGGTGGACAATGAGCAGTTCTTC.